Listed below are T cell receptor beta chains from one sample, sequenced in a study of graft-versus-host responses after intestinal transplantation. The protocol was immunoSEQ multiplex PCR, while the TCRdb copy is restricted to in-frame clones and leaves out a portion. The profile shows approximately 13,000 clones, 80% to 95% of them singletons. The source material was PBMCs, sampled about 34 months after intestinal transplantation. The receptors shown here come from a human patient who received an intestinal transplant, so some T cells may come from the graft donor. Both conserved end residues are part of each CDR3. A D gene is named only where the DNA matches it firmly. Where a row states a size, it is once, few, many or the class of an expanded clone; other rows omit it.

>.|.|TRBJ2-5|TRBV19
TGTGCCAGTAAGGAAAGGGGATGGGAGACCCAGTACTTC
CASKERGWETQYF
>TRBD1|.|TRBJ2-5|TRBV4-1
TGCGCCAGCAGCCAAGATGGGATGACAGGGACAGAGACCCAGTACTTC
CASSQDGMTGTETQYF
>.|.|TRBJ2-5|TRBV2
TGTGCCAGCAGCCCGCCGGGGACAAACTCGGAGACCCAGTACTTC
CASSPPGTNSETQYF
>.|.|TRBJ2-1|TRBV6-5
TGTGCCAGCATCAATACTGGACAAAATTACAATGAGCAGTTCTTC
CASINTGQNYNEQFF
>.|.|TRBJ1-1|TRBV5-4
TGTGCCAGCAGCCGCAGGGGAGGGGGCACTGAAGCTTTCTTT
CASSRRGGGTEAFF
>TRBD2|.|TRBJ2-7|TRBV7-2
TGTGCCAGCAACACGGCGGGGGGGCACGACTACGAGCAGTACTTC
CASNTAGGHDYEQYF
>.|few|TRBJ1-1|TRBV6-5
TGTGCCAGCAGTTACTCTAGGGGCACTGAAGCTTTCTTT
CASSYSRGTEAFF
>TRBD1|.|TRBJ2-7|TRBV2
TGTGCCAGCAGGAACAGGGGGCCGGGCTACGAGCAGTACTTC
CASRNRGPGYEQYF
>.|.|TRBJ1-3|TRBV7-8
TGTGCCAGCAGCCGACAGTTTCTTTCGGCTGGAAACACCATATATTTT
CASSRQFLSAGNTIYF
>.|.|TRBJ2-2|TRBV18
TGTGCCAGCCAACCAACAGGGCCCGGGGAGCTGTTTTTT
CASQPTGPGELFF
>.|.|TRBJ1-4|TRBV9
TGTGCCAGCAGCCCATTCAACGGGAATGAAAAACTGTTTTTT
CASSPFNGNEKLFF
>.|.|TRBJ2-1|TRBV10-3
TGTGCCATCAGTGAGAGGGACCAGTACAATGAGCAGTTCTTC
CAISERDQYNEQFF
>.|.|TRBJ2-3|TRBV7-8
TGTGCCAGCAGCTTTCCGTCAGCGGGCACAGATACGCAGTATTTT
CASSFPSAGTDTQYF
>TRBD2|few|TRBJ2-3|TRBV4-2
TGTGCCAGCAGCCAAGACGCGGCGGGGGGGCCGGATACGCAGTATTTT
CASSQDAAGGPDTQYF
>.|few|TRBJ2-5|TRBV6-6
TGTGCCAGCAGCCCACCGGCTACAGGGTTGGGAGAGACCCAGTACTTC
CASSPPATGLGETQYF
>.|.|TRBJ1-1|TRBV6-6
TGTGCCAGCAGTTACTCGTCGGGCGGGACTGAAGCTTTCTTT
CASSYSSGGTEAFF
>.|once|TRBJ1-6|TRBV19
TGTGCCAGTGGCCCGACTTCACCCCTCCACTTT
CASGPTSPLHF
>.|.|TRBJ1-1|TRBV19
TGTGCCAGTAGTATAGCACTGTACACTGAAGCTTTCTTT
CASSIALYTEAFF
>.|.|TRBJ1-2|TRBV14
TGTGCCAGCAGCCAAGATTTGGCACCTATTCCCTATGGCTACACCTTC
CASSQDLAPIPYGYTF
>.|.|TRBJ1-5|TRBV7-9
TGTGCCAGCAGCGGACACTCGGTGGAGCCCCAGCATTTT
CASSGHSVEPQHF
>.|once|TRBJ1-4|TRBV7-9
TGTGCCAGCAGCTCCACCGGGACGATGAATGAAAAACTGTTTTTT
CASSSTGTMNEKLFF
>.|.|TRBJ1-3|TRBV5-1
TGCGCCAGCAGCTTCGGGCAGGAGTCCTCTGGAAACACCATATATTTT
CASSFGQESSGNTIYF
>.|.|TRBJ2-2|TRBV11-2
TGTGCCAGCAGCCTGGCGGGATGGGGCACCGGGGAGCTGTTTTTT
CASSLAGWGTGELFF
>.|.|TRBJ2-5|TRBV19
TGTGACCTGCGGGCGGGGGAGACCCAGTACTTC
CDLRAGETQYF
>TRBD2|once|TRBJ2-3|TRBV11-3
TGTGCCAGCAGCTTAAGGCGGGGGGCCGGACACACAGATACGCAGTATTTT
CASSLRRGAGHTDTQYF
>TRBD1|.|TRBJ1-2|TRBV5-1
TGCGCCAGCAGCCCCTTGTTTTGGACAGGGAATGTGTATGGCTACACCTTC
CASSPLFWTGNVYGYTF
>.|.|TRBJ2-7|TRBV11-2
TGTGCCAGCTCGAGGATTGGGGAGCAGTACTTC
CASSRIGEQYF
>.|.|TRBJ1-2|TRBV20-1
TGCAGTGCTGTCCAAGGGGTTGGCTACACCTTC
CSAVQGVGYTF
>.|.|TRBJ1-1|TRBV7-9
TGTGCCAGCAGCTTAAGGGCAGGGGATGGGAACACTGAAGCTTTCTTT
CASSLRAGDGNTEAFF
>.|.|TRBJ2-5|TRBV29-1
TGCAGCGTTGAGGGCAGGGGAGAGACCCAGTACTTC
CSVEGRGETQYF
>TRBD2|.|TRBJ2-7|TRBV5-1
TGCGCCAGCAGCCTCAGCGGGGGGCCCTACGAGCAGTACTTC
CASSLSGGPYEQYF
>.|.|TRBJ1-6|TRBV5-8
TGTGCCAGCAGCTTGAGTGGCAGGGAAAATTCACCCCTCCACTTT
CASSLSGRENSPLHF
>TRBD1|.|TRBJ1-2|TRBV9
TGTGCCAGCAGCCTAGGACAGGGGGCGGTTGGCTACACCTTC
CASSLGQGAVGYTF
>.|.|TRBJ1-5|TRBV6-1
TGTGCCAGCAGTGAAGTAGGGCAGGGGATTCAGCCCCAGCATTTT
CASSEVGQGIQPQHF
>.|.|TRBJ1-1|TRBV11-2
TGTGCCAGCAGCTATGAGGGGATGGGCACTGAAGCTTTCTTT
CASSYEGMGTEAFF
>TRBD1|.|TRBJ1-2|TRBV5-4
TGTGCCAGCAGCTTGGCAGGGGGCCCGTATGGCTACACCTTC
CASSLAGGPYGYTF
>.|.|TRBJ2-7|TRBV2
TGTGCCAGCAAGTGGACAGCAACCTACGAGCAGTACTTC
CASKWTATYEQYF
>.|.|TRBJ2-5|TRBV5-4
TGTGCCAGCAGCTTGGGGGGCTCGATAGGGGCCGTCGGGGAGACCCAGTACTTC
CASSLGGSIGAVGETQYF
>.|.|TRBJ2-7|TRBV11-1
TGTGCCAGCAGCTTAGCGCCAGGGACCTCCTACGAGCAGTACTTC
CASSLAPGTSYEQYF
>.|.|TRBJ1-1|TRBV10-3
TGTGCCATCAGTGAGTCCGGGGACTCCCAGTTGGAAGCTTTCTTT
CAISESGDSQLEAFF
>.|.|TRBJ1-6|TRBV6-5
TGTGCCAGCAGTTACCTTAATTCACCCCTCCACTTT
CASSYLNSPLHF
>.|.|TRBJ2-5|TRBV7-3
TGTGCCAGCAGCACCAAGGCAGGAGAGACCCAGTACTTC
CASSTKAGETQYF
>.|.|TRBJ1-1|TRBV6-4
TGTGCCAGCAGTCAGACCCGAGGGGACACTGAAGCTTTCTTT
CASSQTRGDTEAFF
>TRBD1|.|TRBJ2-7|TRBV19
TGTGCCAGTAGTACCAGACAGGGAGTCCACGAGCAGTACTTC
CASSTRQGVHEQYF
>TRBD2|.|TRBJ2-1|TRBV5-4
TGTGCCAGCAGCTTGGGGGGGACTAGCGGATACAATGAGCAGTTCTTC
CASSLGGTSGYNEQFF
>TRBD1|.|TRBJ2-7|TRBV6-5
TGTGCCAGCAGTTACTCCGGACAGGCCCCCTACGAGCAGTACTTC
CASSYSGQAPYEQYF
>.|few|TRBJ2-3|TRBV6-4
TGTGCCAGCAGTGACGGGACTAGCACAGATACGCAGTATTTT
CASSDGTSTDTQYF
>TRBD2|.|TRBJ2-2|TRBV27
TGTGCCAGCAGTTTAGCGGGGGGTCGCACCGGGGAGCTGTTTTTT
CASSLAGGRTGELFF
>.|.|TRBJ1-1|TRBV11-1
TGTGCCAGCAGCTCCGGGGGCGGTGGCACTGAAGCTTTCTTT
CASSSGGGGTEAFF
>TRBD1|.|TRBJ2-3|TRBV6-1
TGTGCCCTCGTGGGACAGGGGGCAGATACGCAGTATTTT
CALVGQGADTQYF
>.|once|TRBJ1-2|TRBV10-1
TGCGCCAGCAGTGAGTCCGTTTTGGACCCACCAACCTTC
CASSESVLDPPTF
>TRBD1|.|TRBJ1-4|TRBV6-1
TGTGCCACAGGGGGACGACAGCTTAATGAAAAACTGTTTTTT
CATGGRQLNEKLFF